The next 24 T cell receptor beta chains were all read from a single sample in a study of tumor-infiltrating lymphocytes in primary liver carcinoma. The authors made TCR beta cDNA from 400 to 550 ng total RNA with a constant-region primer. The TCR beta library was amplified through three nested multiplex PCR rounds in a modified ARM-PCR procedure. Researchers ran the first two PCR rounds for around 10 cycles each with TRBV1-TRBV30 forward primers and a C-beta reverse primer. Each CDR3 protein is one row after TCRdb ran MiXCR on the multiplex PCR reads. The sample includes roughly 120,000 distinct CDR3 sequences, 55% to 75% of them seen just once. It was from roughly 20-30 mg of unsorted bulk tissue that RNA and DNA were co-extracted. The specimen was liver tumor tissue from sampling region 3. As for subset: tumor region T3, left-lateral pole. These receptors were taken from a woman aged 55 to 70 with primary liver carcinoma and hepatitis B virus infection.

In this sample, this clonotype turned up many times. This rearrangement joins TRBV29-1 to TRBJ2-3; no reliable D call. The germline V gene has CDR1 SQVTM and CDR2 ANQGSEA. V was shortened by 3 bases and J by 8 bases, with 6 bases between the two germline ends. The CDR3 has 10 amino acids. CDR3 amino acids: CSVDSGTQYF. CDR3 DNA: TGCAGCGTTGACTCTGGTACGCAGTATTTT.

The CDR3 here is CASSLSQGRTGDFF. DNA for the CDR3: TGTGCCAGCAGTTTATCACAGGGTCGTACTGGAGATTTCTTT. The rearrangement links TRBV12-3 or TRBV12-4 to TRBJ1-1; D perhaps matches TRBD1 (6 bases). This CDR3 comprises 14 residues. Deletions cut 2 bases from V and 13 bases from J, with 20 bases between.

Regarding this clonotype: No conserved phenylalanine or tryptophan ends this CDR3, so it is likely a read error. The rearrangement uses TRBV5-1 and TRBJ2-2; 10 nucleotides match TRBD2. Unmatched junction bases numbered 5, after V lost 4 bases and J lost 5 bases. Germline CDR1 is SGHRS and CDR2 is YFSETQ. CDR3 length: 15 residues. The CDR3 nucleotides are TGCGCCAGCAGCGGCAGCGGGAGGGGGACCGGGGAGCTGTTTCTT. Amino acid sequence: CASSGSGRGTGELFL.

The J gene is TRBJ1-6, the V gene TRBV7-2, with TRBD1 as a possible D gene (6 bases). V was pared by 4 bases and J by 8 bases, with 6 bases between. Germline assignment: CDR1 SGHTA and CDR2 FQGNSA. The CDR3 spans 12 residues. The CDR3 bases are TGTGCCAGCAGCTGGACAGATTCACCCCTCCACTTT. Translation gives CASSWTDSPLHF.

This clonotype was observed many times. The rearrangement joins TRBV6-5 to TRBJ1-2, with 7 bases aligning to TRBD1. The CDR3 consists of 15 residues. The germline gives CDR1 MNHEY, CDR2 SVGAGI. Trimming cost V 6 bases and J 0 bases; bases outside gene matches: 7. The DNA of the CDR3 is TGTGCCAGCAGGAAGGACAGGACTGCTAACTATGGCTACACCTTC. The encoded protein is CASRKDRTANYGYTF.

V is TRBV30 and J is TRBJ2-2, with D perhaps being TRBD1 or TRBD2 (5 bases each). Germline V lookup: CDR1 GTSNPN, CDR2 SVGIG (reference sequence). The CDR3 has 15 amino acids. V was clipped by 0 bases and J by 4 bases, with 12 bases between them. CDR3 coding DNA: TGTGCCTGGAGTGTCGGGACGGTGGTCACCGGGGAGCTGTTTTTT. Protein: CAWSVGTVVTGELFF.

The chain joins TRBV11-3 to TRBJ2-5; no definite D call. CDR1 and CDR2 (germline): SGHNT, YENEEA. CDR3 size: 12 residues. V dropped 9 bases and J dropped 5 bases, with 13 bases sitting between them. The CDR3 protein is CASSLHGETQYF. The DNA for the CDR3 is TGTGCCAGTAGCCTGCACGGGGAGACCCAGTACTTC.

In the case of this clonotype: The CDR3 ends on some other residue instead of the conserved phenylalanine or tryptophan, so this is likely a read error. The rearrangement joins TRBV29-1 to TRBJ1-2; D ambiguous. There are 11 residues in the CDR3. Germline-derived CDR1 and CDR2 are SQVTM and ANQGSEA. Trimming left V 6 bases short and J 3 bases short, with 8 bases between. The CDR3 sequence is CSVAQDYGYTL. In DNA, the CDR3 is TGCAGCGTCGCGCAGGACTATGGCTACACCCTC.

This clonotype was observed at least ten times. The CDR3 loop is CASSEGTGEQYF. The CDR3 nucleotides are TGTGCCAGCAGCGAGGGGACAGGGGAGCAGTACTTC. V usage is TRBV5-6 and J usage is TRBJ2-7, with 9 bases aligning to TRBD1. The ends lost 4 bases at V and 7 bases at J; junction bases unmatched: 3. The germline V gene has CDR1 SGHDT and CDR2 YYEEEE. The CDR3 covers 12 residues.

V and J are TRBV7-9 and TRBJ2-7, with 11 bases lining up with TRBD2. The CDR3 is made up of 17 amino acids. V lost 5 bases, J lost 3 bases, and 12 bases stayed unmatched. Per the germline V gene, CDR1 is SEHNR and CDR2 is FQNEAQ (reference sequence). The CDR3: CASSPMTSGKAVYEQYF. DNA for the CDR3: TGTGCCAGCAGCCCTATGACTAGCGGGAAGGCGGTCTACGAGCAGTACTTC.

A note on this clonotype: One end of the junction does not line up with germline, which may come from a read error. The rearrangement links TRBV11-2 to TRBJ2-7, with TRBD1 as a possible D gene (5 bases). Germline CDR1 SGHAT, CDR2 FQNNGV. The CDR3 extends over 14 amino acids. CDR3 nucleotides: TGTGTCAGCAGCCTATGGGGCACCCCCTACGAGCAGTACTTC. Translating gives CVSSLWGTPYEQYF.

In the case of this clonotype: A much bigger clone sits one base away, suggesting this may be a read error. The conserved phenylalanine or tryptophan normally closing the CDR3 is absent here, so this likely arose from a read error. The chain couples TRBV13 to TRBJ2-7; 7 positions agree with TRBD2. There are 14 residues in the CDR3. Germline-derived CDR1 and CDR2 are PRHDT and FYEKMQ (reference sequence). Trimming cost V 6 bases and J 4 bases; bases outside gene matches: 9. The CDR3 DNA reads TGTGCCAGCAGGAAAGGGAGGGGCGCATACGAGCAGTACCTC. Its protein is CASRKGRGAYEQYL.

J is TRBJ2-3 and V is TRBV28, with D perhaps matching TRBD1 (5 bases). CDR1 is MDHEN and CDR2 is SYDVKM in the germline V gene. CDR3 length: 12 residues. Trimming stripped 11 bases from V and 2 bases from J, with 11 bases between. The CDR3 sequence is CASRGYTDTQYF. CDR3 nucleotide sequence: TGTGCCTCTAGGGGATACACAGATACGCAGTATTTT. The whole variable domain, remainder taken from reference TRBV28 and TRBJ2-3, is DVKVTQSSRYLVKRTGEKVFLECVQDMDHENMFWYRQDPGLGLRLIYFSYDVKMKEKGDIPEGYSVSREKKERFSLILESASTNQTSMYLCASRGYTDTQYFGPGTRLTVL.

Turning to this clonotype: A junction boundary mismatches the germline segment, possibly from a read error. The rearrangement uses TRBV11-2 and TRBJ2-3; TRBD2 aligns across 8 bases. This CDR3 comprises 16 residues. From germline, CDR1 is SGHAT and CDR2 FQNNGV. The CDR3 DNA reads TGTGTCAGCAGTGCTGGTAGCGGGACTAGCACAGATACGCAGTATTTT. It encodes CVSSAGSGTSTDTQYF.

This clonotype was seen a single time. Compared with germline, one end of the junction differs, possibly owing to a read error. The rearrangement joins TRBV11-2 to TRBJ1-2; no definite D call. Germline-derived CDR1 and CDR2 are SGHAT and FQNNGV. This CDR3 has 17 amino acids. The CDR3, as DNA: TGTGCCATCAGCCGAGGTGTGGCAGATACTTCTAACTATGACTACACTTTC. It encodes CAISRGVADTSNYDYTF.

The chain has TRBV19 and TRBJ2-1; 14 nucleotides align to TRBD2. The CDR3 is 17 amino acids. From germline, CDR1 is LNHDA and CDR2 SQIVND (reference sequence). Unmatched junction bases numbered 12, after V lost 5 bases and J lost 9 bases. The CDR3 is CASSPPSGLAGVSEQFF. The CDR3 DNA reads TGTGCCAGTAGTCCTCCGTCGGGACTAGCGGGAGTTTCTGAGCAGTTCTTC.

Worth noting for this clonotype: The CDR3 ends on some other residue instead of the conserved phenylalanine or tryptophan, so this is likely a read error. The chain joins TRBV12-3 or TRBV12-4 to TRBJ1-1; tentatively, D is TRBD1 (6 bases). CDR3 length: 15 residues. This CDR3 reads CASGLVGGENTEAFS. In DNA, the CDR3 is TGTGCCAGCGGTTTAGTAGGGGGAGAGAACACTGAAGCTTTCTCT.

Details on this clonotype: The CDR3 does not end in the conserved phenylalanine or tryptophan, so this is likely a read error. The chain is built from TRBV29-1 and TRBJ2-7; no firm D call. Germline loops: CDR1 SQVTM, CDR2 ANQGSEA. The CDR3 has 12 residues. CDR3 protein: CNVEDKGRKQYS. DNA of the CDR3: TGCAACGTTGAAGACAAAGGCCGCAAGCAGTACTCC.

The V call is TRBV28, the J call TRBJ2-7; 7 bases match TRBD1. Germline-derived CDR1 and CDR2 are MDHEN and SYDVKM. This CDR3 is 15 amino acids long. Germline trimming cut 6 bases from V and 3 bases from J; bases unmatched to any gene: 11. The CDR3 DNA reads TGTGCCAGCAGCATATCACAGGGGAGCCTCTACGAGCAGTACTTC. This gives the protein CASSISQGSLYEQYF.

Comments on this clonotype: A much larger clone is a single base away; this may be a read error. V usage is TRBV4-1 and J usage is TRBJ1-2, with D uncertain. Germline lookup yields CDR1 MGHRA and CDR2 YSYEKL. The CDR3 is 15 residues long. CDR3 in amino acids: CASSHEITANYGHTF. Written as DNA, the CDR3 is TGCGCCAGCAGCCATGAGATCACAGCTAACTATGGCCACACCTTC.

To note about this clonotype: Here the CDR3 omits its conserved ending phenylalanine or tryptophan, so a read error is the likely source. This rearrangement joins TRBV29-1 to TRBJ1-1, with no clear D. The CDR3 loop spans 12 amino acids. The ends were cut back, 7 bases at V and 5 bases at J, with 14 bases in the middle. The germline V gene encodes CDR1 SQVTM and CDR2 ANQGSEA. CDR3: CSAVVDWTEAFL. DNA of the CDR3: TGCAGCGCGGTCGTGGACTGGACTGAAGCTTTCTTA.

This clonotype occurred a few times. The rearrangement joins TRBV7-9 to TRBJ2-2; 7 bases fit TRBD2. The CDR3 spans 17 residues. Trimming cost V 5 bases and J 6 bases; bases outside gene matches: 15. Germline CDR1 SEHNR, CDR2 FQNEAQ (reference sequence). CDR3 nucleotide sequence: TGTGCCAGCAGCCAGCCCCCCTCAGCGGGGCCGGCCGGGGAGCTGTTTTTT. Protein: CASSQPPSAGPAGELFF.

This clonotype was found a few times. A single base separates this from a much larger clone, so it may be a read error. J is TRBJ1-2 and V is TRBV6-5; D gene unclear. The CDR3 covers 13 residues. CDR1 is MNHEY and CDR2 is SVGAGI in the germline V gene. The CDR3 region has the DNA TGTGCCAGCAGATCTGACGGGAACTATGGCTACGCCTTC. It encodes CASRSDGNYGYAF.

As to this clonotype: Mismatch with germline at one junction end may stem from a read error. This sequence joins TRBV5-1 and TRBJ2-1; D uncertain. CDR1 is SGHRS and CDR2 is YFSETQ in the germline V gene. The CDR3 loop spans 16 amino acids. CDR3 bases: TGCGCCTGCAGCTTCCTCGGCACAGTCGCCTACAATGAGCAGTTCTTC. Translating gives CACSFLGTVAYNEQFF.